The clone carrying this TCR beta chain occurred a few times. No antigen is known for it. This sample stems from a study of beta chain features in type 1 diabetes. Study conclusions and caveats: Individuals with type 1 diabetes displayed fewer insertions and more deletions at VDJ junctions. TCRB CDR3 length was moderately but significantly reduced in all four CD4+ subsets of Type 1 diabetes patients.

Every isolated RNA sample was fully reverse transcribed, so sequencing captured expressed TCRB transcripts. TCRdb's table, derived via immunoSEQ multiplex PCR, lists solely in-frame clones and lacks some. Here the sample spans roughly 340,000 clones, roughly 12% being singletons. The V end was cut by 1 base, the J end by 3 bases, with 14 bases between. The CDR3 runs 16 residues. Germline values: CDR1 SGHRS, CDR2 YFSETQ. Purity of each sorted population was above 98%. V gene TRBV5-1 combines with J gene TRBJ2-1; possibly TRBD2 for D (6 bases). The clonotype comes from a woman aged 18-29 years with type 1 diabetes. Sequencing was carried out using naive CD4+ T cells from blood. The CDR3: CASSLRESGHYNEQFF. CDR3 nucleotides: TGCGCCAGCAGCTTGCGGGAGTCCGGGCACTACAATGAGCAGTTCTTC.